Listed below are T cell receptor beta chains from one sample, sequenced in a study of blood T cell repertoires in COVID-19. Some clones are missing from TCRdb's copy, which holds only in-frame ones; the method was immunoSEQ multiplex PCR. The table lists 110,000 or so clones, 81% of them singletons, with around 1.5% in the top ten. The sequenced sample consisted of peripheral blood. The source of these receptors is a man aged 45-65 years with acute or convalescent COVID-19. The conserved cysteine and the conserved F or W are not part of the CDR3 here. D genes are given only for firm matches. Not all rows give a size; the values are once, few, many and, for expanded clones, a class.

D: .
size: .
V: TRBV21-1
CDR3: ASSMCPGTGPDLYT

D: TRBD2
size: .
V: TRBV5-1
CDR3: ASSLAGGTRGPYEQY

D: .
size: once
V: TRBV4-2
CDR3: ASSLGRGSGYT

D: TRBD1
size: .
V: TRBV19
CDR3: ASSIERGRGITEAF

D: TRBD1
size: once
V: TRBV2
CDR3: ASSLQGPNTGELF

D: TRBD1
size: .
V: TRBV23-1
CDR3: ASSQCCSGQVSSYEQY

D: TRBD1
size: .
V: TRBV5-1
CDR3: ASSVRTGANTEAF

D: TRBD1
size: .
V: TRBV6-5
CDR3: ASKGANTEAF

D: TRBD2
size: .
V: TRBV19
CDR3: ASSIRLAGDTDTQY

D: TRBD1
size: .
V: TRBV19
CDR3: ASSTGQGRTKRVNTEAF

D: .
size: .
V: TRBV28
CDR3: ASSRDNSGNTIY

D: .
size: .
V: TRBV7-2
CDR3: ASSFRDRRKAEAF

D: .
size: .
V: TRBV9
CDR3: ASSVAIGVGTDTQY

D: .
size: .
V: TRBV5-1
CDR3: ASGFQGYGYT

D: .
size: .
V: TRBV2
CDR3: ASRRAGNTGELF

D: .
size: .
V: TRBV23-1
CDR3: ASSPLEEGLWSPLH

D: .
size: .
V: TRBV3-1/TRBV3-2
CDR3: ASSRGTAGAEAF

D: TRBD1
size: .
V: TRBV7-3
CDR3: ASSFDRGYEQY

D: .
size: .
V: TRBV4-1
CDR3: ASSQDIRNTEAF

D: .
size: .
V: TRBV3-1/TRBV3-2
CDR3: ASSQRQVALSGNTIY

D: .
size: .
V: TRBV28
CDR3: ASKPEQDEAF

D: .
size: few
V: TRBV5-6
CDR3: ASSLPGGEKLF

D: TRBD1
size: .
V: TRBV6-5
CDR3: ASSYSQGAGSYGYT

D: TRBD2
size: .
V: TRBV4-2
CDR3: ASSQERVAGGSQETQY

D: .
size: .
V: TRBV29-1
CDR3: SVRRGQGTDTQY

D: .
size: .
V: TRBV10-3
CDR3: AISESQGSSPLH

D: TRBD1
size: .
V: TRBV3-1/TRBV3-2
CDR3: ASSRRDSLNTEAF

D: .
size: .
V: TRBV6-2/TRBV6-3
CDR3: ASSYLEGYSGNTIY

D: .
size: .
V: TRBV7-2
CDR3: ASSSTYYNEQF

D: TRBD2
size: .
V: TRBV24-1
CDR3: ATSDNRGTSGDHVDTQY

D: .
size: .
V: TRBV6-1
CDR3: ASSEARGHEQF

D: .
size: few
V: TRBV19
CDR3: ASSQYRTSTDTQY

D: .
size: .
V: TRBV13
CDR3: ASSPTTIGGEEVSYEQY